The clone carrying this T cell receptor (beta chain) was seen a single time. The source of the sample is a study of shared clonotypes between healthy human individuals. This CDR3 region has 13 residues. The germline V and J ends were trimmed by 9 bases and 8 bases, with 16 bases remaining between them. Germline V gene data show CDR1 as WNHNN and CDR2 as SYGVQD (reference sequence). Sequencing was performed with immunoSEQ multiplex PCR; in TCRdb, only in-frame clones are kept and a portion is missing. This table has fewer than 2.5 million clones, roughly 93% appearing once. The sequenced sample was naive CD4+ T cells from PBMCs. Indicated subset: CD45RA+ positively selected. This clonotype was obtained from a man younger than 35 in good health. Some clones in this sample may be carry-over from other donors' samples. V gene TRBV10-1 combines with J gene TRBJ1-4; TRBD1 might be the D (5 bases). In DNA, the CDR3 is TGCGCCAGGGTGACCGGGACCGAAGAAAAACTGTTTTTT. This gives the protein CARVTGTEEKLFF.